What follows is one T cell receptor (beta chain) and its context. The antigen is unknown. This sample was included in a study of siplizumab effects on memory and regulatory T cells. Notes on the study in general: Naive T cells appeared more diverse than memory cells and seemed to be major alloresponse contributors. The authors mapped only a minor fraction of alloreactive clones to unstimulated subsets. The suppressive capacity of proliferating Tregs from siplizumab cultures remained unconfirmed. With siplizumab, cumulative frequency of CD4+ memory-derived alloreactive sequences dropped significantly.

The repertoire was sequenced with immunoSEQ multiplex PCR; TCRdb's copy has only in-frame clones and lacks some. The sample carries about 110,000 clones, 90% to 95% recorded once. The CDR3 runs to 16 residues. V lost 4 bases, J lost 10 bases, and 13 bases stayed unmatched. The germline CDR1 and CDR2 sequences are ENHRY and SYGVKD. The J gene is TRBJ1-1, the V gene TRBV10-3; 12 bases fit TRBD1. The sample taken for sequencing was Tregs sorted from blood. This receptor was taken from a human donor in good health. CDR3 region: CAISARAGQGAVGAFF. The DNA of the CDR3 is TGTGCCATCAGTGCCAGGGCGGGACAGGGGGCGGTAGGAGCTTTCTTT.